The subject of this entry is one T cell receptor (beta chain). The entry originates in a study of shared T cell receptors in the human thymus. Data came from immunoSEQ multiplex PCR; TCRdb stores just in-frame clones and leaves some out. Seen here are roughly 550,000 clones, approximately 80% observed once, and the top ten hold around 0.013%. The sample was also reused in another study, on human thymus T cells. From that second work: Infants, healthy and Finnish, who were having corrective surgery for congenital heart defects served as donors. Resections removed during corrective heart surgery provided the thymus tissue used. Across thymic and blood repertoires, the usage of V and J genes appeared to be biased.

The sample consisted of thymocytes. The receptor's source is a boy in the first two years of life with a congenital heart defect.

This chain's CDR3 is CASSQVREADRLQPQHF. The CDR3 DNA reads TGCGCCAGCAGCCAAGTTCGAGAGGCAGACAGGCTTCAGCCCCAGCATTTT. The chain recombines TRBV4-1 with TRBJ1-5, with TRBD1 as a possible D gene (6 bases). CDR3 length: 17 amino acids. The V gene's germline CDR1 is MGHRA and CDR2 YSYEKL. The germline V and J ends were trimmed by 1 base and 6 bases, with 19 bases remaining between them.